This passage covers 29 T cell receptor beta chains from one sample sequenced in a study of control samples from healthy donors and cancer patients. This table comes from immunoSEQ multiplex PCR, and its TCRdb copy is limited to in-frame clones, with some not included. The sample has some 130,000 clones; approximately 94% are singletons. The sample comprised blood. The receptors derive from a young man in good health.

The chain has TRBV12-3 or TRBV12-4 and TRBJ2-7; D remains ambiguous. Trimming took off 3 bases at V and 6 bases at J, with 6 bases between the two ends. The CDR3 is made up of 11 amino acids. The CDR3 DNA reads TGTGCCAGCAGTTTTTTTGGCGAGCAGTACTTC. Amino acids: CASSFFGEQYF.

As concerns this clone: An end of the junction differs from the germline gene, which may be a read error. This chain connects TRBV6-1 to TRBJ2-5; TRBD1 matches at 7 bases. The CDR3 extends over 14 amino acids. Germline V gene sequence: CDR1 MNHNS, CDR2 SASEGT. The CDR3 DNA is TGTGCCAGCAGTGACAGGGGGAGACAAGGGACCCAGTACTTC. It specifies CASSDRGRQGTQYF.

The chain employs TRBV10-3 and TRBJ1-5; a weak D match, TRBD1 (6 bases). This CDR3 contains 14 residues. Germline-derived CDR1 and CDR2 are ENHRY and SYGVKD. Trimming took 2 bases from V and 4 from J, leaving 9 bases between them. The CDR3 spells CAISERDMNQPQHF. Written as DNA, the CDR3 is TGTGCCATCAGTGAGCGGGACATGAATCAGCCCCAGCATTTT.

J is TRBJ1-2 and V is TRBV15, with unresolved D. The V gene's germline CDR1 is LNHNV and CDR2 YYDKDF (reference sequence). CDR3 size: 15 residues. V was shortened by 3 bases and J by 8 bases, with 19 bases between the two germline ends. The CDR3 sequence is CATSSPTRIASGYTF. Written as DNA, the CDR3 is TGTGCCACCAGCAGTCCGACTCGAATCGCGTCCGGCTACACCTTC.

The rearrangement links TRBV6-5 to TRBJ2-7; D is undetermined. This CDR3 has 13 residues. V was pared by 8 bases and J by 0 bases, with 11 bases between. Germline CDR1 MNHEY, CDR2 SVGAGI. The DNA of the CDR3 is TGTGCCAGCGACGAATTTACCTCCTACGAGCAGTACTTC. Residues: CASDEFTSYEQYF.

V gene TRBV10-3 combines with J gene TRBJ1-2; a weak D match, TRBD1 (6 bases). The ends were cut back, 0 bases at V and 8 bases at J, with 13 bases in the middle. CDR1 and CDR2 (germline): ENHRY, SYGVKD. CDR3 length equals 14 residues. Written as DNA, the CDR3 is TGTGCCATCAGTGAGTCGGTGGGGGCGAGGGGCTACACCTTC. It yields the protein CAISESVGARGYTF.

In this sample, this clone turned up once. The chain has TRBV3-1 (or the pseudogene TRBV3-2) and TRBJ2-7; tentatively, D is TRBD1 (5 bases). The CDR3 length is 14 residues. The V gene lost 4 bases and the J gene lost 3 bases, with 13 bases spanning the gap. Germline V gene lookup returns CDR1 LGHDT and CDR2 YNNKEL (reference sequence). The CDR3 sequence: CASSPQGSYYEQYF. In DNA form, the CDR3 reads TGTGCCAGCAGCCCGCAGGGTTCCTACTACGAGCAGTACTTC.

The gene calls are TRBV6-5 and TRBJ1-1; D gene unclear. There are 14 residues in the CDR3. Germline CDR1 is MNHEY and CDR2 is SVGAGI. The V end lost 7 bases, the J end lost 2 bases, and 14 bases lay between the germline ends. CDR3 coding DNA: TGTGCCAGCACCCTAAACGGGATAAACACTGAAGCTTTCTTT. Protein product: CASTLNGINTEAFF.

The chain links TRBV19 to TRBJ1-5, with D unresolved. This CDR3 comprises 16 residues. In germline, CDR1 is LNHDA, CDR2 SQIVND (reference sequence). The ends were cut back, 5 bases at V and 0 bases at J, with 14 bases in the middle. The CDR3 DNA reads as TGTGCCAGTAGTCCCCTTCGCGATTATAGCAATCAGCCCCAGCATTTT. It yields the protein CASSPLRDYSNQPQHF.

This CDR3 is CASSLGLFYGYTF. The CDR3 region has the DNA TGTGCCAGCAGTCTCGGACTTTTCTATGGCTACACCTTC. This chain uses TRBV6-2 or TRBV6-3 with TRBJ1-2, with D uncertain. Germline V CDR1 and CDR2: MNHEY, SVGEGT. The V gene lost 5 bases and the J gene lost 4 bases, with 11 bases spanning the gap. This CDR3 is 13 amino acids long.

Only a few counts were recorded for this clone. CDR3 coding DNA: TGCGCCAGCAGCCCCGGAGGCTTTGTAGGCTACGAGCAGTACTTC. Protein: CASSPGGFVGYEQYF. V gene TRBV5-1 combines with J gene TRBJ2-7; weak D call: TRBD2 (5 bases). Germline-derived CDR1 and CDR2 are SGHRS and YFSETQ. V lost 4 bases and J lost 3, with 17 bases in between. The CDR3 totals 15 residues.

The rearrangement uses TRBV6-5 and TRBJ1-4; TRBD1 aligns across 10 bases. The CDR3 covers 15 residues. Unmatched junction bases numbered 5, after V lost 2 bases and J lost 8 bases. CDR1 and CDR2 (germline): MNHEY, SVGAGI. The CDR3 bases are TGTGCCAGCAGTTACGGGGACAGGGGCGGCGAAAAACTGTTTTTT. This gives the protein CASSYGDRGGEKLFF.

This clone has more than one count but fewer than ten. V and J are TRBV6-2 or TRBV6-3 and TRBJ1-1, with D tentatively TRBD1 (6 bases). CDR3 length: 13 residues. V was clipped by 0 bases and J by 7 bases, with 9 bases between them. Germline CDR1 and CDR2: MNHEY and SVGEGT. The DNA of the CDR3 is TGTGCCAGCAGTTACTCCAGAGGGGGTGAAGCTTTCTTT. Residues: CASSYSRGGEAFF.

This clone was seen once. The CDR3: CASSPTGGPRNEQYF. The CDR3 nucleotides read TGTGCCAGCTCTCCCACGGGGGGGCCTAGGAACGAGCAGTACTTC. The chain has TRBV18 and TRBJ2-7; 8 nucleotides agree with TRBD2. CDR1 and CDR2 (germline): KGHSH, LQKENI. Trimming at V came to 6 bases and at J to 5 bases, leaving 12 bases not matched to a gene. The CDR3 loop spans 15 amino acids.

The chain is built from TRBV6-4 and TRBJ1-6; TRBD1 might be the D (6 bases). The length of the CDR3 is 15 residues. Deletions cut 3 bases from V and 0 bases from J, with 6 bases between. The germline V gene encodes CDR1 MRHNA and CDR2 SNTAGT. CDR3 sequence: CASSEGGSYNSPLHF. DNA for the CDR3: TGTGCCAGCAGTGAAGGGGGCTCCTATAATTCACCCCTCCACTTT.

J is TRBJ2-2 and V is TRBV27; TRBD1 might be the D (5 bases). Trimming shortened V by 6 bases and J by 7 bases, and 15 bases separated the two germline ends. The germline CDR1 and CDR2 sequences are MNHEY and SMNVEV (reference sequence). This CDR3 region has 14 residues. CDR3 nucleotides: TGTGCCAGCAGCCTCAGGGATTGGGTCGGGGAGCTGTTTTTT. Protein: CASSLRDWVGELFF.

The CDR3: CASSLILGTDTQYF. CDR3 bases: TGTGCCAGCAGTTTAATACTTGGCACAGATACGCAGTATTTT. The V call is TRBV6-2 or TRBV6-3, the J call TRBJ2-3; D is ambiguous. The CDR3 has 14 residues. Germline CDR1 is MNHEY and CDR2 is SVGEGT. With 4 bases removed from V and 1 base from J, the gap between germline ends came to 9 bases.

This clone was found once. This chain links TRBV5-5 with TRBJ1-5, with unresolved D. V was cut by 0 bases and J by 5 bases, with 9 bases left in between. This CDR3 region has 14 residues. From germline, CDR1 is SGHKS and CDR2 YYEKEE (reference sequence). CDR3 coding DNA: TGTGCCAGCAGCTTGGTGGCCGCATATCAGCCCCAGCATTTT. It specifies CASSLVAAYQPQHF.

This rearrangement joins TRBV5-4 to TRBJ2-7; the D gene is possibly TRBD1 (6 bases). The CDR3 extends over 15 amino acids. Trimming cost V 2 bases and J 0 bases, with 12 bases left between them. In germline, CDR1 is SGHNT, CDR2 YYREEE (reference sequence). CDR3 bases: TGTGCCAGCAGCTTTGCCCTGGACAGCTCCTACGAGCAGTACTTC. It encodes CASSFALDSSYEQYF.

The chain combines TRBV19 with TRBJ1-2; D perhaps matches TRBD1 (6 bases). The CDR3 length is 14 residues. V was cut by 10 bases and J by 7 bases, with 22 bases left in between. The V gene's germline CDR1 is LNHDA and CDR2 SQIVND (reference sequence). The CDR3 DNA is TGTGCCACTCGACGGGACACGTTCGAACTTGGCTACACCTTC. This sequence encodes CATRRDTFELGYTF. The entire variable domain, with the rest obtained from reference TRBV19 and TRBJ1-2, is as follows: DGGITQSPKYLFRKEGQNVTLSCEQNLNHDAMYWYRQDPGQGLRLIYYSQIVNDFQKGDIAEGYSVSREKKESFPLTVTSAQKNPTAFYLCATRRDTFELGYTFGSGTRLTVV.

The chain couples TRBV6-1 to TRBJ2-2; 8 bases are a match to TRBD1. V gave up 1 base and J gave up 7 bases; unmatched junction bases: 8. Per germline, CDR1 MNHNS and CDR2 SASEGT. The length of the CDR3 is 16 residues. The CDR3 DNA follows: TGTGCCAGCAGTGAAGTTTTGGGACAGGTCTACGGGGAGCTGTTTTTT. This encodes CASSEVLGQVYGELFF.

The gene calls are TRBV6-4 and TRBJ1-1; D call uncertain. Germline V gene lookup returns CDR1 MRHNA and CDR2 SNTAGT. The CDR3 loop spans 17 amino acids. The germline V and J ends were trimmed by 6 bases and 2 bases, with 22 bases remaining between them. CDR3 DNA: TGTGCCAGCAGGAACCTAACCTCGGTAAGCGCCAACACTGAAGCTTTCTTT. Protein sequence: CASRNLTSVSANTEAFF.

This clone occurred once. This chain connects TRBV19 to TRBJ2-7; TRBD1 agrees at 11 bases. With 5 bases clipped from V and 5 bases from J, the junction kept 8 bases outside the gene matches. This CDR3 has 15 amino acids. Germline V CDR1 and CDR2: LNHDA, SQIVND (reference sequence). CDR3 in DNA: TGTGCCAGTAGTCCCCGGGGACAGGGGGTCGACGAGCAGTACTTC. Its protein is CASSPRGQGVDEQYF.

This rearrangement joins TRBV14 to TRBJ2-2, with 8 nucleotides matching TRBD1. With V trimmed by 2 bases and J by 4 bases, 9 bases remained unmatched. Germline V gives CDR1 SGHDN, CDR2 FVKESK. This CDR3 is built from 17 residues. Here the CDR3 reads CASSQFADQGATGELFF. The CDR3, as DNA: TGTGCCAGCAGCCAATTTGCGGATCAGGGGGCCACCGGGGAGCTGTTTTTT.

The chain carries TRBV6-5 and TRBJ2-7; 8 nucleotides align to TRBD2. Germline CDR1 and CDR2: MNHEY and SVGAGI. The J segment lost 7 bases and the V segment lost 8 bases, leaving 10 bases of the junction unmatched. The CDR3 runs to 13 residues. The chain's CDR3 is CASVSLAGPEQYF. DNA for the CDR3: TGTGCCAGCGTAAGTCTAGCGGGTCCGGAGCAGTACTTC.

The V and J genes are TRBV25-1 and TRBJ1-1; D not resolved. Trimming removed 5 bases from V and 1 base from J, with 11 bases in between. This CDR3 spans 14 amino acids. Per the germline V gene, CDR1 is MGHDK and CDR2 is SYGVNS. In DNA form, the CDR3 reads TGTGCCAGCAGTCACGAGGGTTGGAACACTGAAGCTTTCTTT. Translated, it gives CASSHEGWNTEAFF. Together with reference TRBV25-1 and TRBJ1-1, the CDR3 gives the full variable domain: EADIYQTPRYLVIGTGKKITLECSQTMGHDKMYWYQQDPGMELHLIHYSYGVNSTEKGDLSSESTVSRIRTEHFPLTLESARPSHTSQYLCASSHEGWNTEAFFGQGTRLTVV.

The CDR3 DNA reads TGTGCCAGCAGAGTGGGGAGGTCCTACGAGCAGTACTTC. Translating it yields CASRVGRSYEQYF. The chain employs TRBV2 and TRBJ2-7; a weak D match, TRBD2 (6 bases). This CDR3 has 13 residues. The V end was cut by 6 bases, the J end by 1 base, with 10 bases between. Germline CDR1 reads SNHLY; CDR2 reads FYNNEI.

The V and J genes are TRBV7-2 and TRBJ1-5; the D is unclear. The CDR3 totals 14 residues. V shed 0 bases and J shed 0 bases, with 3 bases lying between them. The germline V gene encodes CDR1 SGHTA and CDR2 FQGNSA. The CDR3 loop reads CASSLANSNQPQHF. The CDR3 bases are TGTGCCAGCAGCTTAGCTAATAGCAATCAGCCCCAGCATTTT. Based on the CDR3 plus reference TRBV7-2 and TRBJ1-5, the full variable domain is GAGVSQSPSNKVTEKGKDVELRCDPISGHTALYWYRQSLGQGLEFLIYFQGNSAPDKSGLPSDRFSAERTGGSVSTLTIQRTQQEDSAVYLCASSLANSNQPQHFGDGTRLSIL.

V gene TRBV9 combines with J gene TRBJ1-6; D is perhaps TRBD1 (5 bases). From germline, CDR1 is SGDLS and CDR2 YYNGEE. The CDR3 has 14 residues. Trimming shortened V by 5 bases and J by 5 bases, and 11 bases separated the two germline ends. The CDR3 bases are TGTGCCAGCAGTCCCGGGGGTAATAATTCACCCCTCCACTTT. Its translation is CASSPGGNNSPLHF.